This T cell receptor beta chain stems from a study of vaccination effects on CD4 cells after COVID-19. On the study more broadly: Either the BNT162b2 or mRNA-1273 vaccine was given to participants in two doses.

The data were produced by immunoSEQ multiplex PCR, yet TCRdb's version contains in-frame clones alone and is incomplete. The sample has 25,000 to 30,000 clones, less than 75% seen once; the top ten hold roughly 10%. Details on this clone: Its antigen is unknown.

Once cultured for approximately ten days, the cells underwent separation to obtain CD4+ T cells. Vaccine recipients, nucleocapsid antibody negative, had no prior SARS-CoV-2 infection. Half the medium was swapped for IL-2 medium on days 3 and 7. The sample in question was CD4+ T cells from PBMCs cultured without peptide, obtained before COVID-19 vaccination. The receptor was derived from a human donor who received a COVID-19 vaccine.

The CDR3 reads CASSPDRVHGYTF. Written as DNA, the CDR3 is TGTGCCAGCAGTCCAGACAGGGTGCATGGCTACACCTTC. This chain connects TRBV3-1 (or the pseudogene TRBV3-2) to TRBJ1-2; TRBD1 agrees at 7 bases. The CDR3 runs 13 residues. J lost 6 bases, V lost 6 bases, and 7 bases had no gene match. The germline V gene encodes CDR1 LGHDT and CDR2 YNNKEL (reference sequence).